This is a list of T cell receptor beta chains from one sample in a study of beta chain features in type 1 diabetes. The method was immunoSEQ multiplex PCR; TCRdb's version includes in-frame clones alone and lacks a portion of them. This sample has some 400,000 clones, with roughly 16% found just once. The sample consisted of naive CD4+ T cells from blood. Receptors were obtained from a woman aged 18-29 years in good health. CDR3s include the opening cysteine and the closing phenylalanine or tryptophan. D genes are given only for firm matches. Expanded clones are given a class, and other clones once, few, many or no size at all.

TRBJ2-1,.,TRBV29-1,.,CSVEEETTPYNEQFF,TGCAGCGTTGAAGAAGAGACAACCCCCTACAATGAGCAGTTCTTC
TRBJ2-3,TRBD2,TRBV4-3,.,CASSPRLAGEGTDTQYF,TGCGCCAGCAGCCCTCGACTAGCGGGAGAAGGGACAGATACGCAGTATTTT
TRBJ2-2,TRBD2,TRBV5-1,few,CASSLEGSGRTGELFF,TGCGCCAGCAGCTTGGAGGGTAGCGGGAGGACCGGGGAGCTGTTTTTT
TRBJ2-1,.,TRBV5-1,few,CASLGLAGSSYNEQFF,TGCGCCAGCTTGGGCTTGGCGGGAAGCTCCTACAATGAGCAGTTCTTC
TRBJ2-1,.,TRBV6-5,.,CASSYVGERNEQFF,TGTGCCAGCAGTTACGTGGGAGAGAGGAATGAGCAGTTCTTC
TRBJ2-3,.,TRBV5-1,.,CASSVIATDTQYF,TGCGCCAGCAGTGTGATAGCGACAGATACGCAGTATTTT
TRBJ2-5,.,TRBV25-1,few,CASSESRGTETQYF,TGTGCCAGCAGTGAATCAAGAGGTACCGAGACCCAGTACTTC
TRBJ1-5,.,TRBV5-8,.,CASSPDWSNQPQHF,TGTGCCAGCAGCCCCGACTGGAGCAATCAGCCCCAGCATTTT
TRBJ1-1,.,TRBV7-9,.,CASSSQGFGTEAFF,TGTGCCAGCAGCTCTCAGGGTTTTGGGACTGAAGCTTTCTTT
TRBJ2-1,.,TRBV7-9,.,CASRAGGPDEQFF,TGTGCCAGCAGGGCAGGGGGGCCCGATGAGCAGTTCTTC
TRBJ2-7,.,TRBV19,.,CASSIEGGYEQYF,TGTGCCAGTAGTATAGAAGGCGGCTACGAGCAGTACTTC
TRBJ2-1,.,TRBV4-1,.,CASSQGGGRGRHNEQFF,TGCGCCAGCAGCCAAGGGGGCGGCAGGGGACGTCACAATGAGCAGTTCTTC
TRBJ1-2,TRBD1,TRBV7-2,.,CASSLGGAQGVGYTF,TGTGCCAGCAGCTTAGGAGGGGCACAGGGGGTTGGCTACACCTTC
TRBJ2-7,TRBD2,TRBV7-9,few,CASSQPTSWEQYF,TGTGCCAGCAGCCAGCCGACTAGCTGGGAGCAGTACTTC
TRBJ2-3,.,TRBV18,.,CASSPPGAKDGTQYF,TGTGCCAGCTCACCTCCGGGAGCTAAGGACGGTACGCAGTATTTT
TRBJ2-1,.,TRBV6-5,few,CASSYSVPPNNEQFF,TGTGCCAGCAGTTACTCTGTACCCCCTAACAATGAGCAGTTCTTC
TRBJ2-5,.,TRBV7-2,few,CASSLGGTVQETQYF,TGTGCCAGCAGCTTAGGAGGGACTGTTCAAGAGACCCAGTACTTC
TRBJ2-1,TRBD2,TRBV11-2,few,CASRRTSGREGEQFF,TGTGCCAGCAGGCGGACTAGCGGGAGGGAAGGAGAGCAGTTCTTC
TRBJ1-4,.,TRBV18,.,CASSPGSSNEKLFF,TGTGCCAGCTCACCCGGGTCATCAAATGAAAAACTGTTTTTT
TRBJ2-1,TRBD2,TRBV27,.,CASKGTSGYNEQFF,TGTGCCAGCAAAGGCACTAGCGGTTACAATGAGCAGTTCTTC
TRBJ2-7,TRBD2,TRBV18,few,CASSPLSGLGLESEQYF,TGTGCCAGCTCACCACTATCGGGACTAGGTTTGGAAAGCGAGCAGTACTTC
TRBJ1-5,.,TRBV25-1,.,CASSSDRTDNQPQHF,TGTGCCAGCAGTAGCGACAGAACCGACAATCAGCCCCAGCATTTT
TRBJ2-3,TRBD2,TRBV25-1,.,CASGRLAGQSDTQYF,TGTGCCAGCGGGCGACTAGCGGGACAGTCAGATACGCAGTATTTT
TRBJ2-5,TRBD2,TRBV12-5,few,CASGLGLAGTGAGTQYF,TGTGCTAGTGGTTTGGGCCTAGCGGGGACCGGGGCAGGGACCCAGTACTTC
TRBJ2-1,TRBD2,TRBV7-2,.,CASSPPPGLAGVVQFF,TGTGCCAGCAGCCCCCCTCCGGGACTAGCGGGAGTGGTGCAGTTCTTC
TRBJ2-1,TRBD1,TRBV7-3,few,CASSLRTGRHEQFF,TGTGCCAGCAGCCTCCGGACAGGGAGGCATGAGCAGTTCTTC
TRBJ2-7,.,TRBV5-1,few,CASSTRQDYEQYF,TGCGCCAGCAGCACTCGACAGGACTACGAGCAGTACTTC
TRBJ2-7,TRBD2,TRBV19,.,CASSAPSGRAYEQYF,TGTGCCAGTAGTGCCCCTAGCGGGAGGGCCTACGAGCAGTACTTC
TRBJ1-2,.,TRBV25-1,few,CASSERAGDGYTF,TGTGCCAGCAGTGAAAGGGCGGGAGATGGCTACACCTTC
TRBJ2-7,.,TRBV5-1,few,CASSLGESHEQYF,TGCGCCAGCAGCTTGGGGGAGAGCCACGAGCAGTACTTC
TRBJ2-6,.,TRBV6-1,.,CASGENSGANVLTF,TGTGCCAGCGGGGAGAATTCTGGGGCCAACGTCCTGACTTTC
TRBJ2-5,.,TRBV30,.,CAWVSGGETQYF,TGTGCCTGGGTTAGCGGAGGGGAGACCCAGTACTTC
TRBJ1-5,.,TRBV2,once,CASSSLTGRNQPQHF,TGTGCCAGCAGTTCCTTGACGGGGAGGAATCAGCCCCAGCATTTT
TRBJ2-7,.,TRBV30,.,CAWSMRNSYEQYF,TGTGCCTGGAGTATGAGGAACTCCTACGAGCAGTACTTC
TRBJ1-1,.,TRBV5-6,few,CASSWGPDMNTEAFF,TGTGCCAGCAGCTGGGGTCCGGACATGAACACTGAAGCTTTCTTT
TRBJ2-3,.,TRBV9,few,CASSVVAPGTDTQYF,TGTGCCAGCAGCGTAGTAGCGCCAGGCACAGATACGCAGTATTTT
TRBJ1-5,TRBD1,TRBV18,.,CASVGQVNQPQHF,TGTGCCAGCGTGGGACAGGTCAATCAGCCCCAGCATTTT
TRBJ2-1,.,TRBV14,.,CASSLLGQGNEQFF,TGTGCCAGCAGCCTCCTTGGGCAGGGAAATGAGCAGTTCTTC
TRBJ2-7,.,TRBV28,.,CASSTGLSYEQYF,TGTGCCAGCTCGACAGGACTCTCCTACGAGCAGTACTTC
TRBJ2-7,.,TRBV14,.,CASSQDVRGPTYEQYF,TGTGCCAGCAGCCAAGATGTCAGGGGCCCTACCTACGAGCAGTACTTC
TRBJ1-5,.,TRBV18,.,CASSPKRRVEQPQHF,TGTGCCAGCTCACCAAAGCGGCGGGTGGAACAGCCCCAGCATTTT
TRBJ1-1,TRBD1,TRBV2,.,CASSGQGIGYTEAFF,TGTGCCAGCAGTGGACAGGGGATAGGGTATACTGAAGCTTTCTTT
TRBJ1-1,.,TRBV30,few,CAWREQGMNTEAFF,TGTGCCTGGAGGGAACAGGGTATGAACACTGAAGCTTTCTTT
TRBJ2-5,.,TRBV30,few,CASKGNQETQYF,TGTGCCTCCAAGGGGAACCAAGAGACCCAGTACTTC
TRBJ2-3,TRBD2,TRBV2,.,CASRRVAGATDTQYF,TGTGCCAGCAGGAGGGTAGCGGGAGCCACAGATACGCAGTATTTT
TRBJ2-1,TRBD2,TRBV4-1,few,CASSQGTSGLNEQFF,TGCGCCAGCAGCCAAGGGACTAGCGGGCTGAATGAGCAGTTCTTC
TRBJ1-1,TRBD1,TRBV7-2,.,CASSRDRGNTEAFF,TGTGCCAGCAGCCGGGACAGGGGGAACACTGAAGCTTTCTTT
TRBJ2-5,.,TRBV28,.,CASSSSEVQETQYF,.
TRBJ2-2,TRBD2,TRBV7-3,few,CASSPGLAGTGELFF,TGTGCCAGCAGCCCGGGACTAGCGGGGACCGGGGAGCTGTTTTTT
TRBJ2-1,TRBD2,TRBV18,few,CASSPLSLAGGNDDEQFF,TGTGCCAGCTCACCGCTATCCCTCGCGGGAGGGAATGACGATGAGCAGTTCTTC
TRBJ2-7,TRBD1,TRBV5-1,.,CASSYGQGLYEQYF,TGCGCCAGCAGCTATGGACAGGGGTTATACGAGCAGTACTTC
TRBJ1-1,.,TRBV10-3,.,CAISEYSNTEAFF,TGTGCCATCAGTGAGTACAGCAACACTGAAGCTTTCTTT
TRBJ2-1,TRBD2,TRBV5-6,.,CASSTGLADNEQFF,TGTGCCAGCAGCACAGGACTAGCTGACAATGAGCAGTTCTTC
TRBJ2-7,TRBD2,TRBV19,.,CASSISTSGIAYEQYF,TGTGCCAGTAGTATATCGACTAGCGGGATCGCGTACGAGCAGTACTTC